These 20 T cell receptor beta chains share one sample of origin, sequenced in a study of shared clonotypes between healthy human individuals. Data came from immunoSEQ multiplex PCR; TCRdb stores just in-frame clones and leaves some out. Here the sample spans some 2,500,000 clones, 90% to 95% being singletons. The sample comprised naive CD4+ T cells from PBMCs. Documented subset: CD45RA+ positively selected. The origin of the receptors is a man between 18 and 29 years old in good health. Some clones in this sample may be carry-over from other donors' samples.

The count of this clone is one. This chain uses TRBV5-1 with TRBJ2-7, with a weak D call TRBD1 (6 bases). V was cut by 1 base and J by 5 bases, with 13 bases left in between. CDR3 length: 14 residues. CDR1 SGHRS and CDR2 YFSETQ come from the germline V gene. The CDR3 DNA follows: TGCGCCAGCAGCTTGACTCTCAGGGGCCACGAGCAGTACTTC. The encoded protein is CASSLTLRGHEQYF. Filled out from reference TRBV5-1 and TRBJ2-7, the complete variable domain reads KAGVTQTPRYLIKTRGQQVTLSCSPISGHRSVSWYQQTPGQGLQFLFEYFSETQRNKGNFPGRFSGRQFSNSRSEMNVSTLELGDSALYLCASSLTLRGHEQYFGPGTRLTVT.

V gene TRBV5-6 combines with J gene TRBJ2-1; no reliable D call. V lost 1 base and J 6 bases, leaving 17 bases between the germline ends. Germline V gene data show CDR1 as SGHDT and CDR2 as YYEEEE. This CDR3 contains 16 residues. CDR3 in DNA: TGTGCCAGCAGCTTGCCTGGATTCGACCGTAGCAATGAGCAGTTCTTC. It yields the protein CASSLPGFDRSNEQFF.

The V call is TRBV9, the J call TRBJ1-5; D is perhaps TRBD1 (5 bases). The CDR3 contains 14 residues. V lost 4 bases and J lost 4, with 12 bases in between. Germline-derived CDR1 and CDR2 are SGDLS and YYNGEE. DNA for the CDR3: TGTGCCAGCAGCTCTGGTCGGGGGAATCAGCCCCAGCATTTT. Its translation is CASSSGRGNQPQHF.

The V gene is TRBV6-1, the J gene TRBJ2-5; D might be TRBD1 (6 bases). Gene TRBJ2-7 matches the end of the DNA better, so the J call may be wrong. The V gene's germline CDR1 is MNHNS and CDR2 SASEGT. The CDR3 spans 14 residues. The CDR3 bases are TGTGCCAGCACCGGACAGCTCACCTCCTACGAGCAGTACTTC. This gives the protein CASTGQLTSYEQYF.

The rearrangement joins TRBV28 to TRBJ2-1; either TRBD1 or TRBD2 may fit D (5 bases each). The V gene lost 7 bases and the J gene lost 6 bases, with 22 bases spanning the gap. CDR3 size: 16 residues. Per the germline V gene, CDR1 is MDHEN and CDR2 is SYDVKM. CDR3 sequence reads: CASTRDRGSTSNEQFF. In nucleotides, the CDR3 is TGTGCCAGCACCAGGGATCGGGGCAGTACCTCCAATGAGCAGTTCTTC.

The chain joins TRBV4-3 to TRBJ1-2, with D possibly matching TRBD1 (5 bases). In germline, CDR1 is LGHNA, CDR2 YSLEER. The ends were cut back, 1 base at V and 5 bases at J, with 17 bases in the middle. This CDR3 is 16 amino acids long. In DNA, the CDR3 is TGCGCCAGCAGCCAAGGGACATTACCCTCGAGGTATGGCTACACCTTC. This encodes CASSQGTLPSRYGYTF.

The genes are TRBV7-2 and TRBJ2-5, with D unclear. Germline values: CDR1 SGHTA, CDR2 FQGNSA. V dropped 5 bases and J dropped 5 bases, with 15 bases sitting between them. The CDR3 loop spans 14 amino acids. CDR3 nucleotide sequence: TGTGCCAGCAGCAAGGCCGGGTCCCGGGAGACCCAGTACTTC. Translating gives CASSKAGSRETQYF.

The V gene is TRBV5-1, the J gene TRBJ2-7; 12 positions agree with TRBD2. The CDR3 contains 15 residues. With V trimmed by 4 bases and J by 2 bases, 4 bases remained unmatched. Germline-derived CDR1 and CDR2 are SGHRS and YFSETQ. The CDR3 here is CASSTLAGGPYEQYF. For the CDR3, the DNA is TGCGCCAGCAGCACACTAGCGGGAGGCCCCTACGAGCAGTACTTC. The full variable domain, in which reference TRBV5-1 and TRBJ2-7 provide the parts outside the CDR3, is KAGVTQTPRYLIKTRGQQVTLSCSPISGHRSVSWYQQTPGQGLQFLFEYFSETQRNKGNFPGRFSGRQFSNSRSEMNVSTLELGDSALYLCASSTLAGGPYEQYFGPGTRLTVT.

The chain links TRBV27 to TRBJ1-2; D not certain. CDR3 size: 15 residues. Trimming cost V 5 bases and J 6 bases, with 19 bases left between them. Germline V gives CDR1 MNHEY, CDR2 SMNVEV (reference sequence). CDR3 residues: CASSPRNRVVDGYTF. CDR3 sequence (DNA): TGTGCCAGCAGTCCCCGTAACCGCGTGGTCGATGGCTACACCTTC.

The rearrangement uses TRBV6-6 and TRBJ1-5; D remains ambiguous. Germline V lookup: CDR1 MNHNY, CDR2 SVGAGI (reference sequence). The CDR3 runs 14 residues. With 7 bases removed from V and 1 base from J, the gap between germline ends came to 11 bases. DNA for the CDR3: TGTGCCAGCACCGAAGTCGACAGCAATCAGCCCCAGCATTTT. Translation: CASTEVDSNQPQHF.

J is TRBJ2-1 and V is TRBV15; D ambiguous. V lost 1 base and J 5 bases, leaving 24 bases between the germline ends. CDR1 LNHNV and CDR2 YYDKDF come from the germline V gene (reference sequence). The CDR3 consists of 19 residues. As DNA, the CDR3 is TGTGCCACCAGCAGAGTTCGGATTAGCCCCACACCTAGGGACAATGAGCAGTTCTTC. As protein: CATSRVRISPTPRDNEQFF.

The chain has TRBV28 and TRBJ1-5, with TRBD1 matching over 8 bases. The CDR3 is 14 amino acids. CDR1 is MDHEN and CDR2 is SYDVKM in the germline V gene. V lost 7 bases and J lost 11; bases outside the gene matches: 13. Here the CDR3 DNA reads TGTGCCAGCAAGGGGCAGGGGGCCCTCGGGGCCCAGCATTTT. It encodes CASKGQGALGAQHF.

The CDR3 here is CASSPHPAGNTGELFF. CDR3 nucleotides: TGCGCCAGCAGCCCCCACCCAGCGGGAAACACCGGGGAGCTGTTTTTT. This sequence joins TRBV5-1 and TRBJ2-2; 7 bases match TRBD2. CDR3 size: 16 residues. In germline, CDR1 is SGHRS, CDR2 YFSETQ. J was trimmed by 2 bases and V by 4 bases; bases with no gene match: 8.

The V gene is TRBV11-2, the J gene TRBJ2-1, with a tentative D call TRBD2 (5 bases). The ends were cut back, 3 bases at V and 0 bases at J, with 12 bases in the middle. Germline V lookup: CDR1 SGHAT, CDR2 FQNNGV. This CDR3 contains 16 residues. The CDR3 spells CASSFGLTSSYNEQFF. The CDR3 DNA follows: TGTGCCAGCAGCTTCGGACTTACAAGCTCCTACAATGAGCAGTTCTTC.

The V call is TRBV10-3, the J call TRBJ2-7, with D possibly matching TRBD1 (6 bases). Germline CDR1 ENHRY, CDR2 SYGVKD. With 1 base removed from V and 0 bases from J, the gap between germline ends came to 10 bases. The CDR3 length is 15 residues. CDR3 DNA sequence: TGTGCCATCAGTGAGTTTGGACAGAGCTCCTACGAGCAGTACTTC. Amino acid sequence: CAISEFGQSSYEQYF.

The V gene is TRBV5-6, the J gene TRBJ2-7, with TRBD2 matching over 12 bases. The CDR3 length is 19 residues. Germline V gene sequence: CDR1 SGHDT, CDR2 YYEEEE. J lost 0 bases, V lost 1 base, and 11 bases had no gene match. This chain's CDR3 is CASSLLGLAGKKRSYEQYF. CDR3 DNA: TGTGCCAGCAGCTTGCTAGGACTAGCGGGAAAGAAACGCTCCTACGAGCAGTACTTC.

Comments on this clone: Other nucleotide sequences from this sample produce the same CDR3. V usage is TRBV12-5 and J usage is TRBJ1-5, with unresolved D. This CDR3 has 12 residues. Trimming stripped 1 base from V and 7 bases from J, with 5 bases between. Germline V CDR1 and CDR2: LGHNT, FRNRAP. CDR3 loop: CASGLDGQPQHF. CDR3 nucleotide sequence: TGTGCTAGTGGTTTGGACGGACAGCCCCAGCATTTT.

This sequence joins TRBV10-1 and TRBJ1-1; 8 bases align to TRBD1. Germline trimming cut 6 bases from V and 4 bases from J; bases unmatched to any gene: 7. The CDR3 spans 14 residues. The germline V gene has CDR1 WNHNN and CDR2 SYGVQD (reference sequence). The CDR3 DNA sequence: TGCGCCAGCAGGCAGAACAGGGGGAGCACTGAAGCTTTCTTT. It codes for CASRQNRGSTEAFF.

The rearrangement uses TRBV18 and TRBJ2-7; TRBD1 matches 8 bases. The germline CDR1 and CDR2 sequences are KGHSH and LQKENI. V lost 5 bases, J lost 5 bases, and 8 bases stayed unmatched. CDR3 length: 14 amino acids. CDR3 sequence reads: CASSSDRVINEQYF. CDR3 nucleotides: TGTGCCAGCTCATCGGACAGGGTTATCAACGAGCAGTACTTC.

This clone was seen just once. The J gene is TRBJ2-2, the V gene TRBV30, with D perhaps TRBD1 (5 bases). CDR3 length equals 14 residues. CDR1 and CDR2 from the germline V gene are GTSNPN and SVGIG (reference sequence). V lost 2 bases, J lost 4 bases, and 11 bases lay in between. CDR3 nucleotides: TGTGCCTGGAGTAAGGTCAGGGCCACCGGGGAGCTGTTTTTT. Protein: CAWSKVRATGELFF.